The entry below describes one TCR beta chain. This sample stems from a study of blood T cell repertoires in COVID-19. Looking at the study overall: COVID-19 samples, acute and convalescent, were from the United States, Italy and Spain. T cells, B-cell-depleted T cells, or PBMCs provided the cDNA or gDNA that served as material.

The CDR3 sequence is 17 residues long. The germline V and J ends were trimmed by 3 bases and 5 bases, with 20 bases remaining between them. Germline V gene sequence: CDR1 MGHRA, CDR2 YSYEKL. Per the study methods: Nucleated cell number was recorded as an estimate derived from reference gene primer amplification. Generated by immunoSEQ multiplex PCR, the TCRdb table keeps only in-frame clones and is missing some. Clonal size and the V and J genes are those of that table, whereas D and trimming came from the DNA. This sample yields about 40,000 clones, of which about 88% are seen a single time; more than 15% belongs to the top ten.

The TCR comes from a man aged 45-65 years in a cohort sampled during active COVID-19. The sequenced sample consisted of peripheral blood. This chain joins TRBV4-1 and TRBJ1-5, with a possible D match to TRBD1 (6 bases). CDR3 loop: CASSHAPTDSFDQPQHF. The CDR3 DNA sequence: TGCGCCAGCAGCCATGCCCCCACGGACAGCTTTGATCAGCCCCAGCATTTT.